Below, 30 T cell receptor beta chains from the same sample are listed, as sequenced in a study of T-cell reconstitution after alpha-beta-depleted transplantation in children. TCRbeta library preparation incorporated unique molecular identifiers. Via MiXCR, TCRdb re-called the PCR reads, giving one row per CDR3 protein. The repertoire includes 450,000 to 600,000 distinct CDR3 sequences, approximately 16% of them detected once, and 2.5% to 4% sits in the top ten. Material: PBMCs from the stem cell graft donor, obtained from the stem cell graft. These receptors were taken from a human donor who donated a stem cell graft to a child with acute lymphoblastic leukemia.

The chain uses TRBV20-1 and TRBJ1-5, with D uncertain. Deletions cut 1 base from V and 3 bases from J, with 7 bases between. From germline, CDR1 is DFQATT and CDR2 SNEGSKA (reference sequence). The CDR3 has 13 residues. The DNA of the CDR3 is TGCAGTGCTAGAGGACACCTCAATCAGCCCCAGCATTTT. Amino acid sequence: CSARGHLNQPQHF.

This clonotype was counted between two and nine times. The chain has TRBV20-1 and TRBJ2-2; D perhaps matches TRBD2 (6 bases). The V end was cut by 3 bases, the J end by 5 bases, with 10 bases between. The CDR3 runs 13 residues. Per germline, CDR1 DFQATT and CDR2 SNEGSKA (reference sequence). CDR3 amino acids: CSASGSGTGELFF. In DNA, the CDR3 is TGCAGTGCTAGCGGGAGCGGGACCGGGGAGCTGTTTTTT.

The chain has TRBV7-2 and TRBJ2-7; D is uncertain. The germline V and J ends were trimmed by 5 bases and 0 bases, with 11 bases remaining between them. The CDR3 is made up of 14 amino acids. CDR1 and CDR2 from the germline V gene are SGHTA and FQGNSA. CDR3 bases: TGTGCCAGCAGCGCCCAAGGTTACTCCTACGAGCAGTACTTC. Translation gives CASSAQGYSYEQYF.

This chain uses TRBV18 with TRBJ2-3; 7 positions match TRBD2. The CDR3 consists of 16 residues. CDR1 is KGHSH, CDR2 LQKENI, per germline. V shed 1 base, J shed 2 bases, and the junction held 6 bases outside the gene matches. This CDR3 is CASSPQPAGYTDTQYF. The DNA of the CDR3 is TGTGCCAGCTCACCACAGCCAGCGGGATACACAGATACGCAGTATTTT.

The chain employs TRBV29-1 and TRBJ1-3; no definite D call. The germline V gene has CDR1 SQVTM and CDR2 ANQGSEA. V lost 3 bases, J lost 0 bases, and 12 bases lay in between. The CDR3 contains 15 residues. This CDR3 reads CSVDDGSPSGNTIYF. DNA of the CDR3: TGCAGCGTTGATGACGGAAGCCCCTCTGGAAACACCATATATTTT.

This clonotype was seen a single time. This rearrangement joins TRBV19 to TRBJ2-7; D is unresolved. This CDR3 comprises 14 residues. V was cut by 3 bases and J by 0 bases, with 9 bases left in between. The germline gives CDR1 LNHDA, CDR2 SQIVND (reference sequence). As DNA, the CDR3 is TGTGCCAGTAGTATTCCGGGTAGCTCCTACGAGCAGTACTTC. Protein sequence: CASSIPGSSYEQYF.

CDR3 sequence reads: CASSGPDGAQYF. The CDR3 nucleotides are TGTGCCAGCAGCGGCCCGGACGGGGCCCAGTACTTC. The V and J genes are TRBV9 and TRBJ2-5; the D gene is possibly TRBD2 (5 bases). Deletions cut 3 bases from V and 9 bases from J, with 12 bases between. Germline CDR1 is SGDLS and CDR2 is YYNGEE. The length of the CDR3 is 12 residues.

This clonotype turned up a few times. This chain uses TRBV27 with TRBJ1-4, with D unresolved. Germline values: CDR1 MNHEY, CDR2 SMNVEV (reference sequence). V was cut by 9 bases and J by 6 bases, with 14 bases left in between. The CDR3 totals 13 residues. CDR3 residues: CASAGPYHEKLFF. CDR3 sequence (DNA): TGTGCCAGTGCCGGGCCTTATCATGAAAAACTGTTTTTT.

V is TRBV27 and J is TRBJ2-7; 12 bases align to TRBD2. J was trimmed by 8 bases and V by 5 bases; bases with no gene match: 13. The CDR3 contains 16 residues. Looked up from germline, CDR1 is MNHEY and CDR2 is SMNVEV (reference sequence). DNA of the CDR3: TGTGCCAGCAGTCCGGATTTTGGAACTAGCGGGAGGAAGCAGTACTTC. Translating gives CASSPDFGTSGRKQYF.

This clonotype was observed a few times. The chain couples TRBV9 to TRBJ2-2; D might be TRBD2 (6 bases). The CDR3 runs to 13 residues. In germline, CDR1 is SGDLS, CDR2 YYNGEE. V dropped 0 bases and J dropped 6 bases, with 6 bases sitting between them. Written as DNA, the CDR3 is TGTGCCAGCAGCGTAGGGGAGGCCGGGGAGCTGTTTTTT. This sequence encodes CASSVGEAGELFF.

The J gene is TRBJ2-2, the V gene TRBV27, with 7 bases matching TRBD1. The CDR3 consists of 14 residues. The V gene's germline CDR1 is MNHEY and CDR2 SMNVEV (reference sequence). V trimming: 10 bases; J trimming: 1 base; junction bases outside the gene matches: 6. CDR3 in DNA: TGTGCCACCACAGGGGCAGAGAACACCGGGGAGCTGTTTTTT. Its protein is CATTGAENTGELFF.

The chain employs TRBV11-2 and TRBJ1-4, with a possible D match to TRBD1 (5 bases). The CDR3 loop spans 15 amino acids. Germline assignment: CDR1 SGHAT and CDR2 FQNNGV. The ends were cut back, 8 bases at V and 10 bases at J, with 23 bases in the middle. The CDR3 spells CASGDSPAQAGKLFF. Written as DNA, the CDR3 is TGTGCCAGCGGGGACTCTCCTGCCCAGGCTGGAAAACTGTTTTTT. Variable domain in full (rest from reference TRBV11-2 and TRBJ1-4): EAGVAQSPRYKIIEKRQSVAFWCNPISGHATLYWYQQILGQGPKLLIQFQNNGVVDDSQLPKDRFSAERLKGVDSTLKIQPAKLEDSAVYLCASGDSPAQAGKLFFGSGTQLSVL.

The chain employs TRBV20-1 and TRBJ2-3, with 7 bases identical to TRBD2. CDR1 and CDR2 from the germline V gene are DFQATT and SNEGSKA (reference sequence). The CDR3 is made up of 15 amino acids. With V trimmed by 3 bases and J by 0 bases, 6 bases remained unmatched. CDR3 nucleotides: TGCAGTGCTAGCAGGCAGCGGGAAAGCACAGATACGCAGTATTTT. It encodes CSASRQRESTDTQYF.

The chain links TRBV7-3 to TRBJ2-7; D is possibly TRBD1 or TRBD2 (5 bases each). V was cut by 6 bases and J by 1 base, with 16 bases left in between. The CDR3 has 15 amino acids. CDR1 SGHTA and CDR2 FQGTGA come from the germline V gene. The CDR3 region has the DNA TGTGCCAGCAGGGATTACGGGACGGCATCCTACGAGCAGTACTTC. This gives the protein CASRDYGTASYEQYF. Variable domain in full (rest from reference TRBV7-3 and TRBJ2-7): GAGVSQTPSNKVTEKGKYVELRCDPISGHTALYWYRQSLGQGPEFLIYFQGTGAADDSGLPNDRFFAVRPEGSVSTLKIQRTERGDSAVYLCASRDYGTASYEQYFGPGTRLTVT.

V and J are TRBV4-1 and TRBJ2-7; D assignment may be TRBD1 or TRBD2 (5 bases each). V lost 5 bases to trimming and J lost 0 bases, with 14 bases between them. Germline V CDR1 and CDR2: MGHRA, YSYEKL. This CDR3 comprises 15 residues. The CDR3 protein is CASSIRDLDSYEQYF. The CDR3 DNA reads as TGCGCCAGCAGCATCCGGGACCTGGACTCCTACGAGCAGTACTTC.

The V call is TRBV4-1, the J call TRBJ2-1, with D uncertain. This CDR3 is 15 amino acids long. The V gene's germline CDR1 is MGHRA and CDR2 YSYEKL. V lost 0 bases and J 8 bases, leaving 14 bases between the germline ends. CDR3 amino acids: CASSQERWESDEQFF. The DNA for the CDR3 is TGCGCCAGCAGCCAAGAGAGGTGGGAATCGGATGAGCAGTTCTTC.

The genes are TRBV19 and TRBJ1-2; 8 bases line up with TRBD1. The CDR3 contains 14 residues. Germline CDR1 reads LNHDA; CDR2 reads SQIVND (reference sequence). V was clipped by 6 bases and J by 3 bases; unmatched bases: 6. The CDR3 sequence is CASSPAGGDYGYTF. The DNA for the CDR3 is TGTGCCAGTAGCCCGGCAGGGGGCGACTATGGCTACACCTTC.

V usage is TRBV6-1 and J usage is TRBJ2-7, with D perhaps TRBD2 (6 bases). From germline, CDR1 is MNHNS and CDR2 SASEGT. The V end lost 8 bases, the J end lost 3 bases, and 11 bases lay between the germline ends. The CDR3 is made up of 12 amino acids. The CDR3 reads CASGKGGYEQYF. The CDR3 coding sequence is TGTGCCAGCGGAAAGGGAGGCTACGAGCAGTACTTC.

This clonotype appeared a few times. This chain uses TRBV7-9 with TRBJ2-7, with 7 bases identical to TRBD1. The germline V gene encodes CDR1 SEHNR and CDR2 FQNEAQ (reference sequence). J was trimmed by 3 bases and V by 6 bases; bases with no gene match: 14. CDR3 size: 16 residues. CDR3 bases: TGTGCCAGCAGGTCAGACAGGGCTGTGCCCCTCTACGAGCAGTACTTC. Translated, it gives CASRSDRAVPLYEQYF.

V and J are TRBV9 and TRBJ1-2; perhaps TRBD1 as D (6 bases). Germline CDR1 SGDLS, CDR2 YYNGEE. This CDR3 has 15 residues. V was pared by 3 bases and J by 5 bases, with 17 bases between. The CDR3 DNA reads TGTGCCAGCAGCGCTCATGGACAGACCGCTTATGGCTACACCTTC. Translation gives CASSAHGQTAYGYTF.

The chain recombines TRBV7-9 with TRBJ2-5; D might be TRBD2 (6 bases). The germline V and J ends were trimmed by 5 bases and 2 bases, with 15 bases remaining between them. Germline lookup yields CDR1 SEHNR and CDR2 FQNEAQ (reference sequence). The CDR3 is 15 residues long. The CDR3 protein is CASSPWRERQETQYF. The DNA for the CDR3 is TGTGCCAGCAGCCCTTGGAGGGAGCGGCAAGAGACCCAGTACTTC.

The CDR3 protein is CASSFAGGIMNTEAFF. The DNA for the CDR3 is TGCGCCAGCAGCTTCGCTGGGGGCATTATGAACACTGAAGCTTTCTTT. The V and J genes are TRBV5-1 and TRBJ1-1; D perhaps matches TRBD1 (6 bases). The CDR3 runs 16 residues. Trimming removed 2 bases from V and 0 bases from J, with 14 bases in between. Germline V CDR1 and CDR2: SGHRS, YFSETQ.

The chain joins TRBV5-1 to TRBJ2-2; D call uncertain. The CDR3 totals 12 residues. Trimming removed 7 bases from V and 4 bases from J, with 8 bases in between. Germline V gives CDR1 SGHRS, CDR2 YFSETQ. The chain's CDR3 is CASPGLTGELFF. CDR3 sequence (DNA): TGCGCCAGCCCGGGCCTCACCGGGGAGCTGTTTTTT.

This clonotype occurred a few times. The genes are TRBV12-5 and TRBJ2-1; 9 bases match TRBD2. The germline CDR1 and CDR2 sequences are LGHNT and FRNRAP. J gave up 4 bases and V 6 bases, and 4 bases lay outside the gene matches. The CDR3 spans 14 residues. CDR3 amino acids: CASGPTSGYNEQFF. The CDR3 DNA sequence: TGTGCTAGTGGCCCGACTAGCGGTTACAATGAGCAGTTCTTC.

This clonotype was seen more than once but under ten times. The chain joins TRBV5-1 to TRBJ2-5, with D possibly TRBD2 on 5 matching bases. The V and J ends lost 2 bases and 5 bases respectively, with 13 bases between them. The germline V gene encodes CDR1 SGHRS and CDR2 YFSETQ. This CDR3 spans 14 amino acids. Here the CDR3 reads CASSFSGSPETQYF. CDR3 sequence (DNA): TGCGCCAGCAGCTTTTCGGGGAGCCCGGAGACCCAGTACTTC.

This clonotype was seen a few times. The genes are TRBV29-1 and TRBJ2-7; D might be TRBD2 (7 bases). This CDR3 region has 11 residues. Trimming shortened V by 6 bases and J by 9 bases, and 15 bases separated the two germline ends. Germline values: CDR1 SQVTM, CDR2 ANQGSEA. CDR3 residues: CSVAGLGGQYF. CDR3 nucleotides: TGCAGCGTCGCAGGACTAGGGGGGCAGTACTTC.

This clonotype was observed a handful of times. V usage is TRBV11-1 and J usage is TRBJ2-2; D possibly corresponds to TRBD1 (6 bases). Germline V CDR1 and CDR2: SGHAT, FQDESV (reference sequence). V lost 3 bases to trimming and J lost 7 bases, with 12 bases between them. This CDR3 contains 14 residues. The DNA of the CDR3 is TGTGCCAGCAGCTTCGGACAGACCTTCGGGGAGCTGTTTTTT. As protein: CASSFGQTFGELFF.

In its sample, this clonotype was seen a few times. The genes are TRBV6-1 and TRBJ1-1; D is undetermined. The CDR3 is 15 residues long. V lost 1 base and J 4 bases, leaving 13 bases between the germline ends. The germline V gene encodes CDR1 MNHNS and CDR2 SASEGT. CDR3: CASSEGSRGATEAFF. The DNA of the CDR3 is TGTGCCAGCAGTGAAGGTTCGCGGGGAGCCACTGAAGCTTTCTTT.

This clonotype was counted a few times. V usage is TRBV5-1 and J usage is TRBJ2-7; possibly TRBD2 for D (5 bases). Trimming took off 4 bases at V and 4 bases at J, with 21 bases between the two ends. The CDR3 is 16 residues long. Germline-derived CDR1 and CDR2 are SGHRS and YFSETQ. CDR3 loop: CASSREVAGVLYEQYF. The CDR3 DNA follows: TGCGCCAGCAGCCGGGAAGTTGCCGGGGTCCTTTACGAGCAGTACTTC.

This clonotype was seen ten or more times. The chain has TRBV10-3 and TRBJ2-2; possibly TRBD1 for D (5 bases). The CDR3 loop spans 12 amino acids. Germline assignment: CDR1 ENHRY and CDR2 SYGVKD. CDR3 nucleotides: TGTGCGGTTGGACAGAACACCGGGGAGCTGTTTTTT. Its translation: CAVGQNTGELFF.